This T cell receptor (beta chain) was retrieved from a study of CD8 T cells in Susac syndrome. This CDR3 contains 13 residues. Trimming took off 5 bases at V and 0 bases at J, with 8 bases between the two ends. Germline CDR1 and CDR2: SEHNR and FQNEAQ (reference sequence). The authors reverse transcribed about 0.5 to 1 ug RNA with random hexamers. TCRdb fed the immunoSEQ multiplex PCR reads into MiXCR, producing one record per CDR3 protein. The data hold tens of thousands of distinct CDR3 sequences, with roughly 93% observed a single time. The V gene is TRBV7-9, the J gene TRBJ2-7; TRBD1 is a possible D gene (5 bases). Sequencing input: CD8+ T cells from PBMCs. This TCR was sampled from a human donor in good health. The CDR3 sequence: CASSQDSSYEQYF. The CDR3 coding sequence is TGTGCCAGCAGCCAAGACAGCTCCTACGAGCAGTACTTC. The whole variable domain, filled in from reference TRBV7-9 and TRBJ2-7, reads DTGVSQNPRHKITKRGQNVTFRCDPISEHNRLYWYRQTLGQGPEFLTYFQNEAQLEKSRLLSDRFSAERPKGSFSTLEIQRTEQGDSAMYLCASSQDSSYEQYFGPGTRLTVT.